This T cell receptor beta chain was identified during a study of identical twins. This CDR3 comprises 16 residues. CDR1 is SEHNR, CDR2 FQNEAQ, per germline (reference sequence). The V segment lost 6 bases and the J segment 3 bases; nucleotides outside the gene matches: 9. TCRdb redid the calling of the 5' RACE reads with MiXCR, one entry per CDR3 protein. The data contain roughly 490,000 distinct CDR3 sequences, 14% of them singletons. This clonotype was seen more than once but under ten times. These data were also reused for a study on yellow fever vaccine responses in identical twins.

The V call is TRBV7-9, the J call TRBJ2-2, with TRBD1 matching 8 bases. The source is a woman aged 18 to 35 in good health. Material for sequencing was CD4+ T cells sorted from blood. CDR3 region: CASSFGQGKDTGELFF. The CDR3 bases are TGTGCCAGCAGTTTTGGACAGGGTAAAGACACCGGGGAGCTGTTTTTT.